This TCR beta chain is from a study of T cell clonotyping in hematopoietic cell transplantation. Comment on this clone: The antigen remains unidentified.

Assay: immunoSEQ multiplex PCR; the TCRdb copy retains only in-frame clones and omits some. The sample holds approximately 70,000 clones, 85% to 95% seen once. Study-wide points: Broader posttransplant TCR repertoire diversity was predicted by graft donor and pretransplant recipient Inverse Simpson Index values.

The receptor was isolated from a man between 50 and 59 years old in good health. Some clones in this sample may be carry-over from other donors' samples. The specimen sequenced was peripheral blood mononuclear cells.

CDR3 nucleotide sequence: TGTGCCAGCAGCTTTACAGGGGGTGGCACTGAAGCTTTCTTT. Protein sequence: CASSFTGGGTEAFF. The chain links TRBV5-4 to TRBJ1-1, with 8 positions matching TRBD1. The J segment lost 4 bases and the V segment lost 2 bases, leaving 4 bases of the junction unmatched. CDR1 and CDR2 (germline): SGHNT, YYREEE (reference sequence). This CDR3 region has 14 residues.